The present entry profiles one T cell receptor (beta chain) with its context. Its antigen is unknown. The data are from a study of identical twins. Findings of the study overall: Researchers reported excess low generation probability among twin-shared out-of-frame alpha sequences.

Healthy Caucasians were all of the donors. MiXCR, applied by TCRdb to the 5' RACE reads, yields one record per CDR3 protein. Among about 890,000 distinct CDR3 sequences, 9% to 15% were seen once, and the ten largest hold 1.5% to 2%. Trimming took off 4 bases at V and 5 bases at J, with 17 bases between the two ends. Germline V gene sequence: CDR1 DFQATT, CDR2 SNEGSKA (reference sequence). The length of the CDR3 is 14 residues. The same sample was also used in a study of yellow fever vaccine responses in identical twins.

The sequence was obtained from a woman aged 18 to 35 in good health. The rearrangement links TRBV20-1 to TRBJ2-5; D might be TRBD2 (5 bases). The sequenced material came from PBMCs. The CDR3 bases are TGCAGTGCTAACCACGGGGTAGCCCGGGAGACCCAGTACTTC. It specifies CSANHGVARETQYF.